These 31 T cell receptor beta chains share one sample of origin, sequenced in a study of cytomegalovirus exposure and HLA in healthy donors. Method: immunoSEQ multiplex PCR; TCRdb's copy keeps in-frame clones and lacks some. This sample has about 140,000 clones, with around 88% found just once. The sequenced sample was PBMCs. All receptors come from a woman under 30 in good health and CMV-seropositive.

This clone came up a few times. One end of the junction varies from germline; a read error may be responsible. The CDR3 DNA sequence: TGTGCCAGTAGTATTGGAGCAGCTCGGAACGCTGAAGCTTTCTTT. Its protein product is CASSIGAARNAEAFF. This chain connects TRBV19 to TRBJ1-1; D is unresolved. The germline CDR1 and CDR2 sequences are LNHDA and SQIVND (reference sequence). There are 15 residues in the CDR3.

The rearrangement links TRBV5-4 to TRBJ2-7; 8 nucleotides match TRBD2. Germline V gives CDR1 SGHNT, CDR2 YYREEE (reference sequence). The CDR3 loop spans 15 amino acids. Trimming cost V 1 base and J 2 bases; bases outside gene matches: 5. The CDR3 sequence: CASSLTRGAAYEQYF. CDR3 DNA sequence: TGTGCCAGCAGCTTGACGCGGGGGGCCGCCTACGAGCAGTACTTC.

The V gene is TRBV28, the J gene TRBJ1-2, with 8 bases aligning to TRBD1. Germline CDR1 and CDR2: MDHEN and SYDVKM. Trimming cost V 4 bases and J 7 bases; bases outside gene matches: 8. This CDR3 contains 14 residues. The CDR3 loop reads CASSYEAGGLGYTF. CDR3 DNA: TGTGCCAGCAGTTACGAGGCAGGGGGCCTTGGCTACACCTTC.

The chain joins TRBV6-5 to TRBJ2-5; D is unclear. The CDR3 covers 15 residues. Germline V gene data show CDR1 as MNHEY and CDR2 as SVGAGI. Trimming removed 0 bases from V and 4 bases from J, with 12 bases in between. CDR3 bases: TGTGCCAGCAGTTACTCGTTCACGGGTGCAGAGACCCAGTACTTC. Translated: CASSYSFTGAETQYF.

This clone was picked up one time. This chain joins TRBV28 and TRBJ1-5; 10 bases align to TRBD1. Trimming took 4 bases from V and 0 from J; bases not matched to a gene: 18. Per germline, CDR1 MDHEN and CDR2 SYDVKM. The CDR3 extends over 21 amino acids. CDR3 loop: CASSWPGTGDSFLGSNQPQHF. CDR3 bases: TGTGCCAGCAGTTGGCCCGGGACAGGGGATAGTTTTTTGGGTAGCAATCAGCCCCAGCATTTT. The complete variable domain, with remaining parts taken from reference TRBV28 and TRBJ1-5, reads DVKVTQSSRYLVKRTGEKVFLECVQDMDHENMFWYRQDPGLGLRLIYFSYDVKMKEKGDIPEGYSVSREKKERFSLILESASTNQTSMYLCASSWPGTGDSFLGSNQPQHFGDGTRLSIL.

V is TRBV18 and J is TRBJ2-1, with 10 positions matching TRBD1. J gave up 6 bases and V 3 bases, and 5 bases lay outside the gene matches. The germline gives CDR1 KGHSH, CDR2 LQKENI. The CDR3 extends over 15 amino acids. DNA for the CDR3: TGTGCCAGCTCACCGGGACAGGGGTTGGCCAATGAGCAGTTCTTC. Residues: CASSPGQGLANEQFF.

This clone was seen once. The chain links TRBV12-5 to TRBJ1-1, with unresolved D. V gave up 4 bases and J gave up 3 bases, with 9 bases separating them. This CDR3 is 13 amino acids long. Germline V gene data show CDR1 as LGHNT and CDR2 as FRNRAP. The CDR3 region is CASGSNSDTEAFF. CDR3 sequence (DNA): TGTGCTAGTGGTTCCAACTCGGACACTGAAGCTTTCTTT.

V usage is TRBV4-3 and J usage is TRBJ1-2; D not certain. The V gene's germline CDR1 is LGHNA and CDR2 YSLEER. Trimming removed 0 bases from V and 8 bases from J, with 16 bases in between. The CDR3 covers 15 residues. Here the CDR3 reads CASSQEIDRTGGYTF. CDR3 nucleotides: TGCGCCAGCAGCCAAGAGATCGATCGGACGGGGGGCTACACCTTC.

The chain links TRBV7-6 to TRBJ1-5; D is possibly TRBD1 (5 bases). The germline V and J ends were trimmed by 5 bases and 7 bases, with 12 bases remaining between them. Germline-derived CDR1 and CDR2 are SGHVS and FNYEAQ. The CDR3 runs 13 residues. CDR3 sequence reads: CASSPDSNQPQHF. The DNA of the CDR3 is TGTGCCAGCAGCCCAGACAGTAACCAGCCCCAGCATTTT. Based on the CDR3 plus reference TRBV7-6 and TRBJ1-5, the full variable domain is GAGVSQSPRYKVTKRGQDVALRCDPISGHVSLYWYRQALGQGPEFLTYFNYEAQQDKSGLPNDRFSAERPEGSISTLTIQRTEQRDSAMYRCASSPDSNQPQHFGDGTRLSIL.

The rearrangement joins TRBV5-4 to TRBJ2-3; maybe TRBD2 (7 bases). CDR3 size: 17 residues. Trimming removed 4 bases from V and 0 bases from J, with 18 bases in between. In germline, CDR1 is SGHNT, CDR2 YYREEE (reference sequence). In nucleotides, the CDR3 is TGTGCCAGCAGCCGGGAAGGGGGGGCCTTTAGCACAGATACGCAGTATTTT. Its translation: CASSREGGAFSTDTQYF.

The chain uses TRBV2 and TRBJ1-2, with D possibly being TRBD1 (6 bases). Trimming took 3 bases from V and 4 from J, leaving 18 bases between them. Germline V gene lookup returns CDR1 SNHLY and CDR2 FYNNEI. CDR3 size: 16 residues. CDR3 residues: CASSDGQRVIPYGYTF. The DNA for the CDR3 is TGTGCCAGCAGTGACGGACAGAGAGTCATACCCTATGGCTACACCTTC. Filled out from reference TRBV2 and TRBJ1-2, the complete variable domain reads EPEVTQTPSHQVTQMGQEVILRCVPISNHLYFYWYRQILGQKVEFLVSFYNNEISEKSEIFDDQFSVERPDGSNFTLKIRSTKLEDSAMYFCASSDGQRVIPYGYTFGSGTRLTVV.

The chain joins TRBV7-3 to TRBJ2-7; 7 bases map to TRBD1. The CDR3 has 15 residues. The V segment lost 3 bases and the J segment 0 bases; nucleotides outside the gene matches: 5. Germline lookup yields CDR1 SGHTA and CDR2 FQGTGA. CDR3 residues: CASSFTTGSSYEQYF. In DNA, the CDR3 is TGTGCCAGCAGCTTTACGACAGGGAGCTCCTACGAGCAGTACTTC.

The DNA of the CDR3 is TGTGCCAGTAGGGGGGGGACAGGGTCGAATTCACCCCTCCACTTT. It encodes CASRGGTGSNSPLHF. The chain is built from TRBV19 and TRBJ1-6; 9 bases are a match to TRBD1. Germline CDR1 reads LNHDA; CDR2 reads SQIVND (reference sequence). The trim removed 6 bases at V and 7 bases at J, leaving 7 bases unmatched. This CDR3 contains 15 residues.

This chain joins TRBV5-4 and TRBJ2-1; possibly TRBD2 for D (5 bases). Germline values: CDR1 SGHNT, CDR2 YYREEE (reference sequence). Trimming removed 4 bases at V and 9 bases at J, with 14 bases between. The CDR3 runs to 13 residues. The CDR3 here is CASSAELDREQFF. CDR3 DNA: TGTGCCAGCAGCGCTGAACTAGACCGTGAGCAGTTCTTC.

The chain carries TRBV5-4 and TRBJ1-6, with TRBD1 as a possible D gene (6 bases). Trimming stripped 4 bases from V and 6 bases from J, with 17 bases between. This CDR3 contains 16 residues. Germline V gene data show CDR1 as SGHNT and CDR2 as YYREEE (reference sequence). CDR3 nucleotide sequence: TGTGCCAGCAGCGCGATACAGGGCGAGGGTAATTCACCCCTCCACTTT. This translates into CASSAIQGEGNSPLHF.

This sequence joins TRBV11-2 and TRBJ1-6; 9 nucleotides line up with TRBD1. Germline CDR1 is SGHAT and CDR2 is FQNNGV. Trimming removed 1 base from V and 14 bases from J; junction bases left unmatched: 9. The CDR3 totals 15 residues. The CDR3 nucleotides read TGTGCCAGCAGCTTAGGCAGGAAGACAGGGGGTTCCCTCCACTTT. The encoded protein is CASSLGRKTGGSLHF. Drawing the rest from reference TRBV11-2 and TRBJ1-6, the complete variable domain is EAGVAQSPRYKIIEKRQSVAFWCNPISGHATLYWYQQILGQGPKLLIQFQNNGVVDDSQLPKDRFSAERLKGVDSTLKIQPAKLEDSAVYLCASSLGRKTGGSLHFGNGTRLTVT.

The CDR3 DNA follows: TGTGCCAGCTCACCAGGGCAGGGGGTTTCCTCCTACGAGCAGTACTTC. Residues: CASSPGQGVSSYEQYF. This chain uses TRBV18 with TRBJ2-7, with 7 positions matching TRBD1. Looked up from germline, CDR1 is KGHSH and CDR2 is LQKENI. This CDR3 contains 16 residues. Trimming cost V 2 bases and J 0 bases; bases outside gene matches: 7.

CDR3 loop: CASADRAGASSYNEQFF. CDR3 bases: TGTGCCAGCGCGGACCGAGCGGGGGCGAGCTCCTACAATGAGCAGTTCTTC. The chain recombines TRBV7-3 with TRBJ2-1; 8 bases match TRBD2. The V gene's germline CDR1 is SGHTA and CDR2 FQGTGA. The CDR3 is 17 amino acids. Trimming cost V 8 bases and J 0 bases; bases outside gene matches: 12.

V usage is TRBV18 and J usage is TRBJ1-4; 8 positions agree with TRBD1. The CDR3 extends over 16 amino acids. V shed 2 bases, J shed 0 bases, and the junction held 2 bases outside the gene matches. Per the germline V gene, CDR1 is KGHSH and CDR2 is LQKENI. CDR3 in amino acids: CASSPGTGATNEKLFF. Written as DNA, the CDR3 is TGTGCCAGCTCACCAGGGACAGGAGCAACTAATGAAAAACTGTTTTTT.

The chain combines TRBV11-2 with TRBJ1-2, with 11 bases aligning to TRBD1. J was trimmed by 4 bases and V by 6 bases; bases with no gene match: 7. This CDR3 region has 15 residues. Germline V gene sequence: CDR1 SGHAT, CDR2 FQNNGV. CDR3 loop: CASRGQGEPLYGYTF. DNA for the CDR3: TGTGCCAGCAGGGGACAGGGGGAACCGCTCTATGGCTACACCTTC.

This sequence joins TRBV2 and TRBJ2-7; tentatively, D is TRBD1 (6 bases). Germline-derived CDR1 and CDR2 are SNHLY and FYNNEI. The CDR3 has 12 amino acids. With 8 bases removed from V and 2 bases from J, the gap between germline ends came to 10 bases. CDR3 region: CASSGDTYEQYF. Written as DNA, the CDR3 is TGTGCCAGCTCCGGGGACACCTACGAGCAGTACTTC.

The V call is TRBV7-3, the J call TRBJ2-1; TRBD2 aligns across 7 bases. The CDR3 runs 15 residues. Looked up from germline, CDR1 is SGHTA and CDR2 is FQGTGA. V lost 5 bases to trimming and J lost 5 bases; unmatched junction nucleotides: 9. CDR3 sequence: CASSSGTTYDNEQFF. CDR3 in DNA: TGTGCCAGCAGCAGCGGGACCACGTACGACAATGAGCAGTTCTTC. Full variable domain (remainder filled in from reference TRBV7-3 and TRBJ2-1): GAGVSQTPSNKVTEKGKYVELRCDPISGHTALYWYRQSLGQGPEFLIYFQGTGAADDSGLPNDRFFAVRPEGSVSTLKIQRTERGDSAVYLCASSSGTTYDNEQFFGPGTRLTVL.

This clone was counted a single time. The chain combines TRBV7-2 with TRBJ2-1, with D maybe TRBD1 (5 bases). Germline V gene sequence: CDR1 SGHTA, CDR2 FQGNSA. Trimming stripped 0 bases from V and 9 bases from J, with 12 bases between. This CDR3 spans 14 amino acids. The chain's CDR3 is CASSLALPRAEQFF. CDR3 coding DNA: TGTGCCAGCAGCTTAGCCTTACCCAGGGCTGAGCAGTTCTTC.

The chain employs TRBV7-3 and TRBJ1-2; 9 bases are a match to TRBD1. Germline lookup yields CDR1 SGHTA and CDR2 FQGTGA. The CDR3 has 13 residues. V lost 5 bases and J lost 7; bases outside the gene matches: 5. The CDR3 sequence: CASSPGQGLGYTF. The CDR3 nucleotides read TGTGCCAGCAGCCCGGGACAGGGACTTGGCTACACCTTC.

The chain joins TRBV5-1 to TRBJ2-5; 13 bases map to TRBD2. This CDR3 contains 17 residues. The V gene end was trimmed by 4 bases and the J gene end by 5 bases; junction bases not matched to a gene: 11. CDR1 is SGHRS, CDR2 YFSETQ, per germline. The CDR3 DNA reads as TGCGCCAGCAGCCCCGGACTAGCGGGAGTTCTGTACGAGACCCAGTACTTC. Translating it yields CASSPGLAGVLYETQYF.

The V call is TRBV4-3, the J call TRBJ1-2; 8 positions match TRBD1. Germline CDR1 LGHNA, CDR2 YSLEER. The CDR3 covers 15 residues. Germline trimming cut 2 bases from V and 4 bases from J; bases unmatched to any gene: 6. CDR3 sequence reads: CASSQTGRGLYGYTF. The CDR3 region has the DNA TGCGCCAGCAGCCAAACCGGCAGGGGGCTCTATGGCTACACCTTC.

This sequence joins TRBV27 and TRBJ1-1; 7 nucleotides align to TRBD1. Germline CDR1 MNHEY, CDR2 SMNVEV (reference sequence). This CDR3 comprises 16 residues. Losses at the gene ends were 10 bases for V and 5 bases for J; bases not matched to a gene: 19. The CDR3: CATRVFEGGAGTEAFF. For the CDR3, the DNA is TGTGCCACCCGAGTCTTTGAAGGGGGCGCGGGGACTGAAGCTTTCTTT.

The chain has TRBV2 and TRBJ2-5; TRBD2 matches at 8 bases. CDR3 length: 14 residues. Germline loops: CDR1 SNHLY, CDR2 FYNNEI. V dropped 7 bases and J dropped 4; count of bases not matched to a gene: 8. Written as DNA, the CDR3 is TGTGCCAGCAAGGGGGTGCGGGGGGCAGAGACCCAGTACTTC. As protein: CASKGVRGAETQYF.

The CDR3 loop is CASSLAGEQQPQHF. The CDR3 coding sequence is TGTGCCAGCAGCTTGGCAGGGGAGCAGCAGCCCCAGCATTTT. The gene calls are TRBV5-4 and TRBJ1-5; D might be TRBD1 (6 bases). The germline V and J ends were trimmed by 0 bases and 7 bases, with 11 bases remaining between them. CDR3 length: 14 residues. Germline V gene lookup returns CDR1 SGHNT and CDR2 YYREEE (reference sequence).

V and J are TRBV28 and TRBJ1-6; the match to TRBD1 covers 10 bases. Germline values: CDR1 MDHEN, CDR2 SYDVKM. The CDR3 length is 18 residues. The J segment lost 7 bases and the V segment lost 6 bases, leaving 15 bases of the junction unmatched. The CDR3 here is CASRVLAGQGPSNSPLHF. The CDR3 bases are TGTGCCAGCAGAGTTTTGGCGGGACAGGGGCCCTCAAATTCACCCCTCCACTTT.

The CDR3 sequence is CASSLGSAGSDTQYF. CDR3 nucleotide sequence: TGTGCCAGCAGTTTGGGTAGCGCGGGCTCGGATACGCAGTATTTT. V and J are TRBV6-5 and TRBJ2-3, with a tentative D call TRBD2 (5 bases). The V gene's germline CDR1 is MNHEY and CDR2 SVGAGI. The CDR3 is 15 residues long. V gave up 4 bases and J gave up 6 bases, with 17 bases separating them.